The clone carrying this TCR beta chain was seen at least ten times. Antigen specificity is unknown. cDNA molecules, individually, were tagged with unique molecular identifiers. TCRdb called the 5' RACE reads again in MiXCR, with one record for every CDR3 protein. The sample contains more than 50,000 distinct CDR3 sequences, around 5.2% of which appear only once. This sample is part of a study of early T cells in non-severe SARS-CoV-2 infection. Trimming took off 3 bases at V and 1 base at J, with 6 bases between the two ends. The length of the CDR3 is 12 residues. The germline V gene has CDR1 SQVTM and CDR2 ANQGSEA. Whole-study results and caveats: Anti-spike CD8 specificities were favored by VDJdb matching, whose results missed private and CD4 specificities.

This TCR derives from an adult who was a healthcare worker with PCR-confirmed SARS-CoV-2 infection or an uninfected control (not recorded which). Sequencing used whole blood. The chain couples TRBV29-1 to TRBJ1-1; no reliable D call. The CDR3 spells CSVDAGNTEAFF. The CDR3 nucleotides are TGCAGCGTTGATGCAGGGAACACTGAAGCTTTCTTT. The whole variable domain, filled in from reference TRBV29-1 and TRBJ1-1, reads SAVISQKPSRDICQRGTSLTIQCQVDSQVTMMFWYRQQPGQSLTLIATANQGSEATYESGFVIDKFPISRPNLTFSTLTVSNMSPEDSSIYLCSVDAGNTEAFFGQGTRLTVV.